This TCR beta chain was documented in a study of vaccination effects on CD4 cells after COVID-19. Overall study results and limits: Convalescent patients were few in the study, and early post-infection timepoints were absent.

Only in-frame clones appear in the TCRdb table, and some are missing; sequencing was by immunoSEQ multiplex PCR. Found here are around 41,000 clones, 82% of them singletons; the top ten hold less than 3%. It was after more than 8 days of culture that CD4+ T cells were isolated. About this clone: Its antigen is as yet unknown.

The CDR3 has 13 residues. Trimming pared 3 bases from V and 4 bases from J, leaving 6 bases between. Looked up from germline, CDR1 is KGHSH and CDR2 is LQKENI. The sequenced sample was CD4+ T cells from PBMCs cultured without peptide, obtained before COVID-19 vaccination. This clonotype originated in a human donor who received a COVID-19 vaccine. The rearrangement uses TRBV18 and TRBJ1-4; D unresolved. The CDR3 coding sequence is TGTGCCAGCTCACCTGGGTTTAATGAAAAACTGTTTTTT. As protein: CASSPGFNEKLFF.